One T cell receptor beta chain is described in this entry. Its recognized antigen is unknown. No base qualities exist here, and no much larger clone lies one base off it. Patients with autoimmune disease history or receiving systemic immunosuppression were excluded from the trial. Peripheral blood for TCR sequencing was collected from all dose cohorts at baseline, on cycle 4 day 1, and on cycle 7 day 1. The samples were taken from a phase I, first-in-human, multicenter, open-label dose-escalation trial of ivuxolimab. Adults with locally advanced or metastatic melanoma, renal cell, hepatocellular, or head and neck squamous cell carcinoma were enrolled in the trial. CD4+ and CD8+ T cells were sorted separately from peripheral blood before TCR sequencing. This sample is part of a study of OX40 agonist ivuxolimab in advanced cancers. Concerning the study at large: Ivuxolimab was a fully human IgG2 agonistic monoclonal antibody targeting the costimulatory receptor OX40 (CD134). Prior anti-PD-1, anti-PD-L1 or anti-CTLA-4 therapy was permitted, and checkpoint inhibitors had been received by 30% to 40% of dose-escalation patients. Peripheral TCRbeta sequencing was intended to test whether TCR sequence diversity was altered and clonal T-cell expansion was caused by ivuxolimab. The paper covers the monotherapy dose-escalation part of the phase I ivuxolimab trial, which included N of about 56 patients. Intravenous ivuxolimab was administered to patients every 2 weeks at six dose levels: 0.01, 0.1, 0.3, 1.5, 3 and 10 mg/kg. Of the approximately 53 patients in dose escalation, about 20 had hepatocellular carcinoma, about 15 had melanoma, 9 had renal cell carcinoma and 9 had head and neck cancer. Partial responses occurred in three dose-escalation patients, of whom one had hepatocellular carcinoma and two had cutaneous melanoma. In the dose-escalation cohort, 65% to 85% of patients were male, and the mean age was roughly 60 years with a range of roughly 20 to 80. The paper as a whole reports these results and caveats: At doses from 0.1 to 3.0 mg/kg, clonal expansion was seen in both CD4+ and CD8+ blood T cells between baseline and week 6. After ivuxolimab, more expanded clones were found on average in CD8+ T cells than in CD4+ T cells. Which antigens the clonally expanded peripheral T cells were specific for was not determined. Low levels of normalized T-cell clonal expansion were also seen in some patients who did not respond. In partial responders in the 0.1-3.0 mg/kg groups, normalized peripheral clonal expansion was found to be among the lowest, especially among CD8+ T cells.

The junction shows trimming of 4 bases on V and 9 bases on J, and the gene matches do not reach 9 bases of it. Taken from cysteine to phenylalanine, the CDR3 has 14 residues. Only CDR3 DNA remains: 42 bases, in frame from the first base. CDR1 is given as PRHDT and CDR2 as FYEKMQ, both from the germline V gene (reference sequence). To sequence the TCRbeta CDR3 region, genomic DNA was isolated from the sorted cells. The immunoSEQ Assay was used to sequence the TCRbeta CDR3 regions. The clones in this table, taken by TCRdb from immuneACCESS, are in-frame only. Not every clone is retained; where verified, under half of the shortfall comes from an unresolved V gene, and the cause of the rest is unknown. This sample has around 62,000 clones in its table, and 88% of those were observed once. The top ten clones comprise over 0.25% of the sample.

The TCR comes from an adult with an advanced solid tumor such as melanoma, head and neck, liver or kidney cancer. The sample here was CD4+ or CD8+ T cells sorted from blood, taken in a trial of the OX40 agonist ivuxolimab. In this chain, TRBV13 is recombined with TRBJ2-7; 10 bases in the junction line up with TRBD1. The sequenced DNA is TGTGCCAGCAGCTGGGACAGGGGACACCTTGGGCAGTACTTC. It encodes CASSWDRGHLGQYF.